This entry features one TCR beta chain sequence. This entry is derived from a study of blood T cell repertoires in COVID-19. Study-wide background: COVID-19 samples, acute and convalescent, were from the United States, Italy and Spain. The cDNA or gDNA used as material had been derived from T cells, B-cell-depleted T cells, or PBMCs.

Germline assignment: CDR1 SGHRS and CDR2 YFSETQ. The CDR3 has 13 amino acids. V lost 2 bases, J lost 1 base, and 6 bases lay in between. In the original processing: Amplification of reference gene primers provided the estimated nucleated cell counts. The assay was immunoSEQ multiplex PCR, and TCRdb's table has in-frame clones only and misses some. Clonal size and the V and J genes are those of that table, whereas D and trimming came from the DNA. The table records 100,000 to 150,000 clones, 88% of them present only once. The chain combines TRBV5-1 with TRBJ1-1, with D hard to call. The source material was peripheral blood. The sequence came from a human donor in a cohort sampled during active COVID-19. The CDR3 coding sequence is TGCGCCAGCAGCTTAACAGAGAACACTGAAGCTTTCTTT. It specifies CASSLTENTEAFF. Looking up the rest from reference TRBV5-1 and TRBJ1-1 gives the full variable domain: KAGVTQTPRYLIKTRGQQVTLSCSPISGHRSVSWYQQTPGQGLQFLFEYFSETQRNKGNFPGRFSGRQFSNSRSEMNVSTLELGDSALYLCASSLTENTEAFFGQGTRLTVV.